These 12 T cell receptor beta chains came from one sample sequenced in a study of T cell repertoires in cytomegalovirus infection. Each CDR3 protein gets one entry after TCRdb re-called the reads with MiXCR. The sample shows about 920,000 distinct CDR3 sequences, less than 40% of them seen only once. The antigens these receptors bind are not known. The input for sequencing was cultured CD8+ T cells from PBMCs, taken from culture after CMV antigen stimulation. The receptors stem from a human donor in good health (CMV status not recorded). Some clones in this sample may be carry-over from other donors' samples.

This chain links TRBV10-2 with TRBJ1-3; a possible D gene is TRBD1 (5 bases). The CDR3 has 14 amino acids. Trimming took off 1 base at V and 4 bases at J, with 8 bases between the two ends. The germline V gene encodes CDR1 WSHSY and CDR2 SAAADI. CDR3 DNA: TGCGCCAGCAGTGAGTGGACAAACGGAAACACCATATATTTT. Translated, it gives CASSEWTNGNTIYF.

There are many counts of this clonotype. This rearrangement joins TRBV7-9 to TRBJ1-1; D is ambiguous. The ends were cut back, 6 bases at V and 2 bases at J, with 10 bases in the middle. CDR1 SEHNR and CDR2 FQNEAQ come from the germline V gene (reference sequence). The length of the CDR3 is 13 residues. The CDR3 sequence: CASSTNSNTEAFF. CDR3 bases: TGTGCCAGCAGTACCAACAGCAACACTGAAGCTTTCTTT. Together with reference TRBV7-9 and TRBJ1-1, the CDR3 gives the full variable domain: DTGVSQNPRHKITKRGQNVTFRCDPISEHNRLYWYRQTLGQGPEFLTYFQNEAQLEKSRLLSDRFSAERPKGSFSTLEIQRTEQGDSAMYLCASSTNSNTEAFFGQGTRLTVV.

This clonotype was detected only a few times. The chain carries TRBV4-1 and TRBJ1-4; 8 bases are shared with TRBD1. Unmatched junction bases numbered 4, after V lost 1 base and J lost 6 bases. Germline V CDR1 and CDR2: MGHRA, YSYEKL. This CDR3 region has 15 residues. The CDR3 DNA follows: TGCGCCAGCAGCCAAGTGGCGACAGGGGATGAAAAACTGTTTTTT. This sequence encodes CASSQVATGDEKLFF.

The V gene is TRBV4-1, the J gene TRBJ2-3; D unclear. Germline V gene sequence: CDR1 MGHRA, CDR2 YSYEKL. The CDR3 contains 15 residues. Trimming stripped 0 bases from V and 6 bases from J, with 13 bases between. The CDR3 nucleotides are TGCGCCAGCAGCCAAGATCCAACCCCGCCGGATACGCAGTATTTT. It is translated as CASSQDPTPPDTQYF.

A few counts support this clonotype. The rearrangement uses TRBV4-3 and TRBJ2-3; 13 bases fit TRBD2. The CDR3 runs 17 residues. V lost 1 base, J lost 4 bases, and 5 bases stayed unmatched. Per the germline V gene, CDR1 is LGHNA and CDR2 is YSLEER. CDR3 nucleotides: TGCGCCAGCAGCCAAGGGACTAGCGGGGGTAGTGCAGATACGCAGTATTTT. This sequence encodes CASSQGTSGGSADTQYF.

The V gene is TRBV28, the J gene TRBJ2-3; no clear D gene. This CDR3 comprises 15 residues. With 5 bases removed from V and 4 bases from J, the gap between germline ends came to 16 bases. The germline V gene encodes CDR1 MDHEN and CDR2 SYDVKM. CDR3 residues: CASSLTILVADTQYF. The CDR3 coding sequence is TGTGCCAGCAGTCTAACAATTCTGGTAGCAGATACGCAGTATTTT.

The chain recombines TRBV27 with TRBJ2-7; maybe TRBD2 (6 bases). CDR1 is MNHEY and CDR2 is SMNVEV in the germline V gene (reference sequence). This CDR3 comprises 15 residues. Trimming took 6 bases from V and 4 from J, leaving 19 bases between them. The CDR3 DNA reads as TGTGCCAGCAGCGCTGGCGGAGGGAAAATTTACGAGCAGTACTTC. This sequence encodes CASSAGGGKIYEQYF.

The rearrangement uses TRBV27 and TRBJ2-1; D uncertain. Trimming removed 7 bases at V and 7 bases at J, with 14 bases between. The CDR3 consists of 13 residues. Germline CDR1 MNHEY, CDR2 SMNVEV (reference sequence). CDR3: CASIGDMLNEQFF. Here the CDR3 DNA reads TGTGCCAGCATTGGTGACATGTTGAATGAGCAGTTCTTC.

This clonotype was found many times. This sequence joins TRBV7-8 and TRBJ2-5; 7 nucleotides align to TRBD1. This CDR3 spans 16 amino acids. V dropped 5 bases and J dropped 4; count of bases not matched to a gene: 13. The germline gives CDR1 SGHVS, CDR2 FQNEAQ. The DNA for the CDR3 is TGTGCCAGCAGCCCCCCCGGGACAGCTGTCGGAGAGACCCAGTACTTC. Protein: CASSPPGTAVGETQYF.

This clonotype occurred a few times. This sequence joins TRBV7-6 and TRBJ2-1, with D unresolved. The CDR3 contains 12 residues. Trimming pared 5 bases from V and 5 bases from J, leaving 7 bases between. CDR1 SGHVS and CDR2 FNYEAQ come from the germline V gene. The CDR3 region has the DNA TGTGCCAGCAGCCACAGTAACAATGAGCAGTTCTTC. Translating gives CASSHSNNEQFF.

This clonotype was observed many times. This chain connects TRBV7-6 to TRBJ1-1; the D gene is possibly TRBD1 (5 bases). Germline V gene sequence: CDR1 SGHVS, CDR2 FNYEAQ. The CDR3 is 16 residues long. V lost 1 base and J lost 4, with 16 bases in between. CDR3 nucleotide sequence: TGTGCCAGCAGCTTAGTGGGCAGGGTGCAGGGCACTGAAGCTTTCTTT. Protein product: CASSLVGRVQGTEAFF.

The rearrangement uses TRBV19 and TRBJ2-7; 7 nucleotides match TRBD1. After removal of 10 bases from V and 2 bases from J, the junction contained 8 bases not matched to a gene. The CDR3 consists of 13 residues. CDR1 is LNHDA and CDR2 is SQIVND in the germline V gene (reference sequence). This CDR3 reads CATRQGATYEQYF. The CDR3 DNA reads TGTGCCACCCGACAGGGAGCCACCTACGAGCAGTACTTC.